Each of the 32 T cell receptor beta chains below was sequenced from the same sample in a study of OX40 agonist ivuxolimab in advanced cancers. Produced via immunoSEQ multiplex PCR; TCRdb's table is partial and in-frame only. The sample consists of tens of thousands of clones, 84% of them appearing once. Here the sequenced sample was CD4+ or CD8+ T cells sorted from blood, taken in a trial of the OX40 agonist ivuxolimab. These receptors all stem from an adult with an advanced solid tumor such as melanoma, head and neck, liver or kidney cancer.

The chain joins TRBV7-2 to TRBJ1-6; D not certain. Trimming stripped 4 bases from V and 0 bases from J, with 10 bases between. CDR1 and CDR2 (germline): SGHTA, FQGNSA. The CDR3 runs 16 residues. The CDR3 DNA follows: TGTGCCAGCAGCTCGATAATAAGCTCCTATAATTCACCCCTCCACTTT. Translating it yields CASSSIISSYNSPLHF. Variable domain in full (rest from reference TRBV7-2 and TRBJ1-6): GAGVSQSPSNKVTEKGKDVELRCDPISGHTALYWYRQSLGQGLEFLIYFQGNSAPDKSGLPSDRFSAERTGGSVSTLTIQRTQQEDSAVYLCASSSIISSYNSPLHFGNGTRLTVT.

CDR3 nucleotide sequence: TGTGCCAGCAGTTTATTACAGGGGAGCGAGCAGTACTTC. This encodes CASSLLQGSEQYF. This chain joins TRBV27 and TRBJ2-7; TRBD1 aligns across 7 bases. This CDR3 contains 13 residues. Germline CDR1 is MNHEY and CDR2 is SMNVEV (reference sequence). V dropped 1 base and J dropped 6; count of bases not matched to a gene: 3.

This clone showed up just once. V gene TRBV18 combines with J gene TRBJ2-7; D is perhaps TRBD1 or TRBD2 (5 bases each). The CDR3 covers 16 residues. V was clipped by 0 bases and J by 3 bases, with 15 bases between them. CDR1 is KGHSH and CDR2 is LQKENI in the germline V gene. For the CDR3, the DNA is TGTGCCAGCTCACCACCGAGGGGCCACGCGGACTACGAGCAGTACTTC. The encoded protein is CASSPPRGHADYEQYF.

This clone was recorded only once. This sequence joins TRBV29-1 and TRBJ1-1, with D hard to call. The germline V and J ends were trimmed by 0 bases and 0 bases, with 8 bases remaining between them. The V gene's germline CDR1 is SQVTM and CDR2 ANQGSEA. This CDR3 is built from 14 residues. CDR3 amino acids: CSVEERAMNTEAFF. The CDR3 nucleotides are TGCAGCGTTGAAGAGAGAGCTATGAACACTGAAGCTTTCTTT.

The chain employs TRBV15 and TRBJ2-1, with 14 positions matching TRBD2. Germline-derived CDR1 and CDR2 are LNHNV and YYDKDF (reference sequence). CDR3 length equals 15 residues. V lost 5 bases, J lost 8 bases, and 5 bases stayed unmatched. CDR3 loop: CATSRRLAGGDEQFF. For the CDR3, the DNA is TGTGCCACCAGCCGAAGACTAGCGGGAGGGGATGAGCAGTTCTTC.

The V call is TRBV9, the J call TRBJ1-2; no firm D call. Trimming pared 3 bases from V and 3 bases from J, leaving 12 bases between. The V gene's germline CDR1 is SGDLS and CDR2 YYNGEE. The CDR3 runs 14 residues. The CDR3 reads CASSGSGNYYGYTF. In nucleotides, the CDR3 is TGTGCCAGCAGCGGGAGCGGGAACTACTATGGCTACACCTTC.

CDR3: CASAPGASRINEQFF. The CDR3 DNA sequence: TGTGCCAGCGCCCCGGGCGCGTCGAGAATCAATGAGCAGTTCTTC. This chain connects TRBV27 to TRBJ2-1; D gene uncertain. V lost 8 bases, J lost 6 bases, and 20 bases lay in between. CDR1 is MNHEY, CDR2 SMNVEV, per germline (reference sequence). The CDR3 contains 15 residues.

The chain recombines TRBV28 with TRBJ1-5; 7 nucleotides match TRBD1. J lost 0 bases, V lost 4 bases, and 3 bases had no gene match. This CDR3 spans 15 amino acids. The germline CDR1 and CDR2 sequences are MDHEN and SYDVKM. The DNA of the CDR3 is TGTGCCAGCAGTTCGGACAGGTATAGCAATCAGCCCCAGCATTTT. This encodes CASSSDRYSNQPQHF.

This rearrangement joins TRBV15 to TRBJ2-7; the D is unclear. The germline V gene has CDR1 LNHNV and CDR2 YYDKDF (reference sequence). The length of the CDR3 is 14 residues. V lost 3 bases and J 5 bases, leaving 14 bases between the germline ends. Here the CDR3 reads CATSSKQAEDEQYF. The CDR3 nucleotides are TGTGCCACCAGCAGCAAGCAGGCGGAAGACGAGCAGTACTTC.

V usage is TRBV13 and J usage is TRBJ2-3; TRBD1 matches 9 bases. Trimming took 4 bases from V and 2 from J; bases not matched to a gene: 7. Germline lookup yields CDR1 PRHDT and CDR2 FYEKMQ (reference sequence). The CDR3 spans 16 residues. The CDR3 sequence is CASSYRRDRDTDTQYF. CDR3 bases: TGTGCCAGCAGCTATCGACGGGACAGGGACACAGATACGCAGTATTTT.

The rearrangement links TRBV6-5 to TRBJ2-7; 7 positions match TRBD2. CDR1 and CDR2 (germline): MNHEY, SVGAGI. J was trimmed by 2 bases and V by 2 bases; bases with no gene match: 3. This CDR3 has 14 amino acids. The chain's CDR3 is CASSYAGAAYEQYF. CDR3 nucleotide sequence: TGTGCCAGCAGTTACGCGGGAGCAGCCTACGAGCAGTACTTC.

This chain links TRBV7-9 with TRBJ2-3; 7 bases are a match to TRBD2. This CDR3 has 15 residues. Germline values: CDR1 SEHNR, CDR2 FQNEAQ (reference sequence). Trimming took 4 bases from V and 0 from J; bases not matched to a gene: 4. CDR3 protein: CASSSSSGSTDTQYF. The CDR3 region has the DNA TGTGCCAGCAGCTCCTCTAGCGGAAGCACAGATACGCAGTATTTT.

The chain links TRBV16 to TRBJ1-2; D unresolved. Between the trimmed V and J ends, which lost 3 bases and 4 bases, there was a span of 9 bases. The CDR3 runs 13 residues. Germline loops: CDR1 KGHSY, CDR2 FQNENV. The DNA of the CDR3 is TGTGCCAGCAGCCATAGTGGGATCTATGGCTACACCTTC. Residues: CASSHSGIYGYTF.

CDR3 loop: CASSGFTGELFF. CDR3 in DNA: TGTGCCAGCAGTGGGTTCACCGGGGAGCTGTTTTTT. The rearrangement joins TRBV7-2 to TRBJ2-2; D call uncertain. This CDR3 is built from 12 residues. Deletions cut 6 bases from V and 4 bases from J, with 6 bases between. CDR1 is SGHTA and CDR2 is FQGNSA in the germline V gene. Full variable domain (outside the CDR3, taken from reference TRBV7-2 and TRBJ2-2): GAGVSQSPSNKVTEKGKDVELRCDPISGHTALYWYRQSLGQGLEFLIYFQGNSAPDKSGLPSDRFSAERTGGSVSTLTIQRTQQEDSAVYLCASSGFTGELFFGEGSRLTVL.

This clone was observed once. The J gene is TRBJ2-7, the V gene TRBV5-1; D could derive from TRBD1 or TRBD2 (5 bases each). V was trimmed by 4 bases and J by 0 bases, leaving 20 bases between them. Germline V gene lookup returns CDR1 SGHRS and CDR2 YFSETQ. This CDR3 is 17 amino acids long. CDR3 loop: CASSPEGFSQSSYEQYF. In nucleotides, the CDR3 is TGCGCCAGCAGCCCCGAGGGGTTTAGCCAGAGCTCCTACGAGCAGTACTTC.

This clone was picked up one time. The chain recombines TRBV5-6 with TRBJ1-4; D remains ambiguous. The CDR3 has 15 residues. The V and J ends lost 5 bases and 4 bases respectively, with 15 bases between them. Germline V gives CDR1 SGHDT, CDR2 YYEEEE. The CDR3 DNA follows: TGTGCCAGCAGTGGCGGAGAGGGTAATAATGAAAAACTGTTTTTT. This translates into CASSGGEGNNEKLFF.

In its sample, this clone was seen once. This chain links TRBV6-6 with TRBJ1-2, with 8 bases identical to TRBD1. Per the germline V gene, CDR1 is MNHNY and CDR2 is SVGAGI (reference sequence). J gave up 0 bases and V 6 bases, and 6 bases lay outside the gene matches. The CDR3 runs 15 residues. CDR3 amino acids: CASSKTGEANYGYTF. Here the CDR3 DNA reads TGTGCCAGCAGCAAGACAGGGGAAGCTAACTATGGCTACACCTTC.

This clone rates as medium-sized. V is TRBV27 and J is TRBJ2-2, with 11 bases lining up with TRBD1. Trimming took 6 bases from V and 7 from J; bases not matched to a gene: 10. CDR3 size: 16 residues. Germline assignment: CDR1 MNHEY and CDR2 SMNVEV (reference sequence). The CDR3 sequence is CASSPMDRGLVGELFF. In DNA form, the CDR3 reads TGTGCCAGCAGCCCTATGGACAGGGGGCTGGTCGGGGAGCTGTTTTTT.

This sequence joins TRBV29-1 and TRBJ1-1, with D maybe TRBD1 (5 bases). Germline CDR1 reads SQVTM; CDR2 reads ANQGSEA. V was clipped by 6 bases and J by 2 bases, with 34 bases between them. The CDR3 loop spans 20 amino acids. The CDR3 loop reads CSVLLMLGGDDLPPNTEAFF. In nucleotides, the CDR3 is TGCAGCGTACTCCTAATGTTGGGAGGGGACGATCTTCCCCCTAACACTGAAGCTTTCTTT.

This chain uses TRBV9 with TRBJ2-7; TRBD2 matches 7 bases. V was clipped by 4 bases and J by 3 bases; unmatched bases: 1. This CDR3 comprises 12 residues. CDR1 is SGDLS, CDR2 YYNGEE, per germline. The CDR3 DNA is TGTGCCAGCAGCCCGGGGGGCTACGAGCAGTACTTC. It yields the protein CASSPGGYEQYF.

The chain couples TRBV9 to TRBJ2-7; D could derive from TRBD1 or TRBD2 (5 bases each). Germline V gives CDR1 SGDLS, CDR2 YYNGEE. V gave up 4 bases and J gave up 2 bases, with 13 bases separating them. The CDR3 totals 14 residues. The CDR3, as DNA: TGTGCCAGCAGCTTGGGACCGATAACCTACGAGCAGTACTTC. Encoded protein: CASSLGPITYEQYF.

V gene TRBV7-6 combines with J gene TRBJ1-2; 8 bases are a match to TRBD1. The germline V gene has CDR1 SGHVS and CDR2 FNYEAQ. The J segment lost 3 bases and the V segment lost 5 bases, leaving 8 bases of the junction unmatched. The CDR3 contains 15 residues. CDR3 amino acids: CASSQGDRLDYGYTF. The CDR3 DNA reads as TGTGCCAGCAGCCAGGGGGACAGGTTGGACTATGGCTACACCTTC. Based on the CDR3 plus reference TRBV7-6 and TRBJ1-2, the full variable domain is GAGVSQSPRYKVTKRGQDVALRCDPISGHVSLYWYRQALGQGPEFLTYFNYEAQQDKSGLPNDRFSAERPEGSISTLTIQRTEQRDSAMYRCASSQGDRLDYGYTFGSGTRLTVV.

V gene TRBV28 combines with J gene TRBJ2-1; the D is unclear. V was trimmed by 1 base and J by 0 bases, leaving 7 bases between them. Per germline, CDR1 MDHEN and CDR2 SYDVKM. The CDR3 runs to 15 residues. The DNA for the CDR3 is TGTGCCAGCAGTTTATTGGCTAGCTCCTACAATGAGCAGTTCTTC. As protein: CASSLLASSYNEQFF.

This chain uses TRBV29-1 with TRBJ2-2, with 10 bases lining up with TRBD2. There are 13 residues in the CDR3. Trimming removed 7 bases from V and 4 bases from J; junction bases left unmatched: 3. CDR1 and CDR2 from the germline V gene are SQVTM and ANQGSEA. CDR3 DNA: TGCAGCGCCGTAGCGGGAGGCACCGGGGAGCTGTTTTTT. Translation: CSAVAGGTGELFF.

The chain is built from TRBV7-2 and TRBJ2-7; weak D call: TRBD2 (5 bases). V lost 5 bases to trimming and J lost 3 bases, with 17 bases between them. Germline lookup yields CDR1 SGHTA and CDR2 FQGNSA. CDR3 length: 15 residues. As DNA, the CDR3 is TGTGCCAGCAGCCCCTTTGGTCCGGGAATCTACGAGCAGTACTTC. Its protein is CASSPFGPGIYEQYF.

This clone was detected once. The chain couples TRBV11-1 to TRBJ1-1, with TRBD1 as a possible D gene (5 bases). Trimming cost V 5 bases and J 0 bases, with 13 bases left between them. This CDR3 is 15 amino acids long. Per the germline V gene, CDR1 is SGHAT and CDR2 is FQDESV (reference sequence). CDR3 DNA: TGTGCCAGCAGCCCCTGGAGGGGTATGAACACTGAAGCTTTCTTT. Amino acid sequence: CASSPWRGMNTEAFF.

This clone has only one observation. The chain couples TRBV28 to TRBJ2-2, with a weak D call TRBD1 (5 bases). Trimming left V 6 bases short and J 3 bases short, with 11 bases between. The CDR3 runs 14 residues. Germline V lookup: CDR1 MDHEN, CDR2 SYDVKM. CDR3 loop: CASRSGQDTGELFF. CDR3 in DNA: TGTGCCAGCAGATCAGGGCAGGACACCGGGGAGCTGTTTTTT. The full variable domain, completed using reference TRBV28 and TRBJ2-2, is DVKVTQSSRYLVKRTGEKVFLECVQDMDHENMFWYRQDPGLGLRLIYFSYDVKMKEKGDIPEGYSVSREKKERFSLILESASTNQTSMYLCASRSGQDTGELFFGEGSRLTVL.

This clone was found a few times. V gene TRBV6-1 combines with J gene TRBJ2-7; D remains unclear. Germline CDR1 MNHNS, CDR2 SASEGT. CDR3 length: 11 residues. V shed 8 bases and J shed 1 base, with 6 bases lying between them. The CDR3 nucleotides read TGTGCCAGCTTTCGTTCCTACGAGCAGTACTTC. Translated: CASFRSYEQYF.

By sample fraction, this clone is medium-sized. V is TRBV19 and J is TRBJ1-1, with no clear D. Germline CDR1 and CDR2: LNHDA and SQIVND (reference sequence). The CDR3 contains 13 residues. V lost 5 bases and J 11 bases, leaving 18 bases between the germline ends. CDR3 in DNA: TGTGCCAGTAGTGCGACAATTCTTGCCAGCGCTTTCTTT. Its translation: CASSATILASAFF.

CDR3 in DNA: TGTGCCACCAGCAGAGATCCAGGGTGGAACACTGAAGCTTTCTTT. Translation gives CATSRDPGWNTEAFF. The chain recombines TRBV15 with TRBJ1-1; D is possibly TRBD1 (5 bases). The V gene's germline CDR1 is LNHNV and CDR2 YYDKDF (reference sequence). V lost 0 bases and J lost 1, with 9 bases in between. This CDR3 is 15 amino acids long.

This clone was seen a few times. CDR3 sequence (DNA): TGTGCCAGTAGTATAACAGGGGGCGATTCCCTTTACAATGAGCAGTTCTTC. It yields the protein CASSITGGDSLYNEQFF. V is TRBV19 and J is TRBJ2-1, with 9 bases fitting TRBD1. The CDR3 runs 17 residues. With V trimmed by 2 bases and J by 4 bases, 9 bases remained unmatched. Germline V gene lookup returns CDR1 LNHDA and CDR2 SQIVND (reference sequence).

A few counts support this clone. The chain combines TRBV2 with TRBJ1-1; D is ambiguous. The germline gives CDR1 SNHLY, CDR2 FYNNEI. The V end was cut by 5 bases, the J end by 8 bases, with 6 bases between. This CDR3 is 10 amino acids long. The CDR3 loop is CASSLGEAFF. In DNA, the CDR3 is TGTGCCAGCAGTTTGGGCGAAGCTTTCTTT.